Included here is one T cell receptor beta chain sequence, with context. The data were taken from a study of T cell changes during pregnancy in multiple sclerosis. The trim removed 4 bases at V and 6 bases at J, leaving 5 bases unmatched. CDR3 length: 14 amino acids. Germline V CDR1 and CDR2: ENHRY, SYGVKD. Sequencing used immunoSEQ multiplex PCR; TCRdb keeps in-frame clones, though not all of them. The table shows under 70,000 clones, with approximately 91% occurring only once. This TCR was recovered from a female donor with multiple sclerosis, enrolled in a pregnancy study. Here the sequenced sample was peripheral blood, taken in the second trimester of pregnancy. V gene TRBV10-3 combines with J gene TRBJ1-2, with 10 positions matching TRBD1. DNA for the CDR3: TGTGCCATCAGTGGAAGGACAGGGGGGAATGGCTACACCTTC. It encodes CAISGRTGGNGYTF.